Sequencing of this TCR beta chain was carried out in a study of patients and donors after allogeneic stem cell transplantation. V gave up 4 bases and J gave up 4 bases; unmatched junction bases: 12. The CDR3 spans 17 residues. Germline loops: CDR1 MNHEY, CDR2 SVGEGT. TCRdb reanalysed the RT-PCR reads using MiXCR and keeps one entry per CDR3 protein. This table holds some 880,000 distinct CDR3 sequences, around 17% found once. Sequencing was done on a sample of blood, either unsorted or a sorted T cell fraction (not recorded which). The TCR sequence derives from a human donor who was either an allogeneic HSCT recipient or a stem cell or donor lymphocyte infusion donor (not recorded which). It is not recorded whose cells these are; they may come from a transplant donor. This chain joins TRBV6-2 or TRBV6-3 and TRBJ2-2; 7 bases are a match to TRBD1. The CDR3 reads CASSSLRQGRLTGELFF. The CDR3 DNA follows: TGTGCCAGCAGTTCCCTTAGACAGGGACGCCTCACCGGGGAGCTGTTTTTT.